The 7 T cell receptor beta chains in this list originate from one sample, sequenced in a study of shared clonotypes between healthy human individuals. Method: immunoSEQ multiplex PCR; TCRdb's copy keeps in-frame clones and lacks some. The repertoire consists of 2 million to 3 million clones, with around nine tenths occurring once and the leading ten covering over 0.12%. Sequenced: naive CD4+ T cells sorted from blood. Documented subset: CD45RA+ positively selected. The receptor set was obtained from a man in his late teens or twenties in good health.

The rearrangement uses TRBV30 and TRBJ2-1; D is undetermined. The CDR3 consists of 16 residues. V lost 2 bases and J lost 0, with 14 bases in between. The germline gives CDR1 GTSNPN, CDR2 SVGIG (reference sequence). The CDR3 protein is CAWSPRRRSSYNEQFF. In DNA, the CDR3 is TGTGCCTGGAGTCCCCGACGGCGTAGCTCCTACAATGAGCAGTTCTTC.

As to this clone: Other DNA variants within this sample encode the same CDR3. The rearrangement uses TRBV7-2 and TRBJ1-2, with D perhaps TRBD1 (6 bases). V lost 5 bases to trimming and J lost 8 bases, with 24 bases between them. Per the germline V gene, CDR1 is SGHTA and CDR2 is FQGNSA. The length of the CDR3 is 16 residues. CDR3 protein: CASSPGGQGRVGGYTF. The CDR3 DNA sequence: TGTGCCAGCAGCCCGGGGGGCCAAGGGCGGGTAGGCGGCTACACCTTC.

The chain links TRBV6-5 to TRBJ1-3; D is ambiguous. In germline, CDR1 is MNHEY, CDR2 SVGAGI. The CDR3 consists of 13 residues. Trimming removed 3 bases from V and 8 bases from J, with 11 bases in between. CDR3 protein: CASSYRWQDTIYF. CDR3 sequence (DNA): TGTGCCAGCAGTTATCGCTGGCAGGACACCATATATTTT.

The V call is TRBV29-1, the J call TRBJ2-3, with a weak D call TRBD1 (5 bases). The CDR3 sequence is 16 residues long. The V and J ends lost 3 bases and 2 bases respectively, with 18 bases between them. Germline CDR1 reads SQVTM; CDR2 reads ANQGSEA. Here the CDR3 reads CSVEGSGHPFTDTQYF. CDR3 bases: TGCAGCGTTGAGGGATCAGGGCATCCATTCACAGATACGCAGTATTTT.

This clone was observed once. DNA for the CDR3: TGCGCCAGCAGCTCTACAGGGGGCGACCTGAACACTGAAGCTTTCTTT. Amino acids: CASSSTGGDLNTEAFF. This rearrangement joins TRBV5-1 to TRBJ1-1; 9 bases map to TRBD1. V shed 3 bases and J 0 bases; nucleotides not matched to a gene: 6. Germline CDR1 reads SGHRS; CDR2 reads YFSETQ. The CDR3 is 16 amino acids. Variable domain in full (rest from reference TRBV5-1 and TRBJ1-1): KAGVTQTPRYLIKTRGQQVTLSCSPISGHRSVSWYQQTPGQGLQFLFEYFSETQRNKGNFPGRFSGRQFSNSRSEMNVSTLELGDSALYLCASSSTGGDLNTEAFFGQGTRLTVV.

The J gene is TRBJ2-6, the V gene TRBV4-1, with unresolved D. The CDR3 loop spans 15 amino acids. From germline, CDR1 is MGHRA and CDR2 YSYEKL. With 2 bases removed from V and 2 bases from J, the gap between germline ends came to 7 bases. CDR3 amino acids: CASSQKRPGANVLTF. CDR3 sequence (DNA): TGCGCCAGCAGCCAAAAACGTCCTGGGGCCAACGTCCTGACTTTC.

The CDR3 sequence is CASRKDHVGAFF. The CDR3 bases are TGTGCCAGCAGAAAAGACCACGTAGGAGCTTTCTTT. The genes are TRBV6-6 and TRBJ1-1; no reliable D call. Germline V lookup: CDR1 MNHNY, CDR2 SVGAGI (reference sequence). Between the trimmed V and J ends, which lost 6 bases and 10 bases, there was a span of 15 bases. The CDR3 has 12 residues.